This T cell receptor (beta chain) was captured in a study of blood T cell repertoires in COVID-19. Across the study: Material from acute and convalescent COVID-19 was sourced from the United States, Italy and Spain. The analysed material was cDNA or gDNA that came from T cells, B-cell-depleted T cells, or PBMCs.

As handled by the study authors: The assay estimated nucleated cells by amplifying reference gene primers. Measured with immunoSEQ multiplex PCR; TCRdb has only the in-frame clones, and not every one. V and J calls and clone size are copied from that table; D and trimming were computed from the DNA. In the table there are approximately 190,000 clones, around nine tenths of which are singletons. CDR1 MDHEN and CDR2 SYDVKM come from the germline V gene. This CDR3 contains 13 residues. With 4 bases clipped from V and 5 bases from J, the junction kept 3 bases outside the gene matches. Of note for this clone: Other DNA sequences in this specimen translate into the identical CDR3.

Sequencing used peripheral blood. This sequence was found in a woman between 40 and 50 years old who had recovered from COVID-19. The V and J genes are TRBV28 and TRBJ1-2; the match to TRBD1 covers 8 bases. The chain's CDR3 is CASSSGQGYGYTF. The CDR3 DNA reads as TGTGCCAGCAGTTCAGGACAGGGTTATGGCTACACCTTC.